This TCR beta chain appears in the sequencing data of a study of blood T cell repertoires in COVID-19. Whole-study context: There were acute and convalescent COVID-19 samples, and they came from the United States, Italy and Spain. Nucleic acid was either cDNA or gDNA, and it came from T cells, B-cell-depleted T cells, or PBMCs.

Study processing details: How many nucleated cells were present was estimated from reference gene primer amplification. Measured with immunoSEQ multiplex PCR; TCRdb has only the in-frame clones, and not every one. For V, J and clone size, that table is used; D and trimming come from the DNA. The sample carries 50,000 to 55,000 clones, around 88% recorded once. The CDR3 is 14 amino acids. Trimming took 0 bases from V and 2 from J, leaving 8 bases between them. Germline V gene lookup returns CDR1 LGHDT and CDR2 YNNKEL (reference sequence). The chain couples TRBV3-1 (or the pseudogene TRBV3-2) to TRBJ2-7; D uncertain. The origin of this receptor is a woman older than 75 with acute or convalescent COVID-19. The material sequenced was peripheral blood. CDR3 sequence: CASSQDTETYEQYF. CDR3 nucleotide sequence: TGTGCCAGCAGCCAAGATACAGAAACCTACGAGCAGTACTTC.